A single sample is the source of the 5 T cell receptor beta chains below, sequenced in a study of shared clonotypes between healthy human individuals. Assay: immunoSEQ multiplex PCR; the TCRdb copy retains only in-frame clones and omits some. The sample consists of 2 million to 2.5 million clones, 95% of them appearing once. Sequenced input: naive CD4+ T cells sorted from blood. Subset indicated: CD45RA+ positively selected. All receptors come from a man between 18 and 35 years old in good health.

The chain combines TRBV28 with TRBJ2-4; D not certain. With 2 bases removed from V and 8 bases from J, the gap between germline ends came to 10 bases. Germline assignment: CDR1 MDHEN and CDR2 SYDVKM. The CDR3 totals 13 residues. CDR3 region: CASSLVGSDIQYF. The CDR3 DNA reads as TGTGCCAGCAGTTTAGTTGGGTCGGACATTCAGTACTTC. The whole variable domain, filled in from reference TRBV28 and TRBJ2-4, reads DVKVTQSSRYLVKRTGEKVFLECVQDMDHENMFWYRQDPGLGLRLIYFSYDVKMKEKGDIPEGYSVSREKKERFSLILESASTNQTSMYLCASSLVGSDIQYFGAGTRLSVL.

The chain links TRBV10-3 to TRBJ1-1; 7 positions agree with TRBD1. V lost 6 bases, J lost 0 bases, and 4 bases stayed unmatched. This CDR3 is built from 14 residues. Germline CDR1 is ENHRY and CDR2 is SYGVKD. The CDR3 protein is CAIRPGQMNTEAFF. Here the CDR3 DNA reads TGTGCCATCAGACCGGGACAGATGAACACTGAAGCTTTCTTT.

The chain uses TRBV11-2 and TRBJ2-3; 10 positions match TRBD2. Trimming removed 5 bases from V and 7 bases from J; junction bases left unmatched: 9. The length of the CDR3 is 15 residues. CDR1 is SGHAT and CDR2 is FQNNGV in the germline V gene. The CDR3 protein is CASSPPAGGRHTQYF. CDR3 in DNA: TGTGCCAGCAGCCCTCCAGCGGGGGGGCGACATACGCAGTATTTT.

The CDR3 spells CASSLLDRGRAYEQYF. The CDR3 coding sequence is TGTGCCAGCAGTTTATTGGACAGGGGGCGCGCCTACGAGCAGTACTTC. The chain recombines TRBV28 with TRBJ2-7; 11 nucleotides agree with TRBD1. This CDR3 has 16 residues. Trimming removed 1 base from V and 2 bases from J; junction bases left unmatched: 4. Germline V gene data show CDR1 as MDHEN and CDR2 as SYDVKM.

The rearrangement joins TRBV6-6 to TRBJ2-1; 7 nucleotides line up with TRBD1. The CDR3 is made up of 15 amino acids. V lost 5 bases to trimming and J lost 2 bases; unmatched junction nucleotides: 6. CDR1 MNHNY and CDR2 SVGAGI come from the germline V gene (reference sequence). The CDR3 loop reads CASSTPGGTYNEQFF. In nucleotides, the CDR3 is TGTGCCAGCAGTACCCCAGGGGGAACCTACAATGAGCAGTTCTTC.